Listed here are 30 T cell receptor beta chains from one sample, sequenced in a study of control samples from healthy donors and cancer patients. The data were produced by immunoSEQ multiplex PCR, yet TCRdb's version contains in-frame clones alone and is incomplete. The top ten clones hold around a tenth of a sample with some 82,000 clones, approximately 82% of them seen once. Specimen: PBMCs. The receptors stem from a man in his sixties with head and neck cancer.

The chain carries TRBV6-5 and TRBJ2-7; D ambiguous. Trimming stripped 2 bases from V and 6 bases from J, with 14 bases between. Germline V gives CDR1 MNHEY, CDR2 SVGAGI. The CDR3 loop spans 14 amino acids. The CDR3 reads CASSYQRDFPEQYF. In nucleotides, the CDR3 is TGTGCCAGCAGTTACCAGCGAGACTTCCCCGAGCAGTACTTC.

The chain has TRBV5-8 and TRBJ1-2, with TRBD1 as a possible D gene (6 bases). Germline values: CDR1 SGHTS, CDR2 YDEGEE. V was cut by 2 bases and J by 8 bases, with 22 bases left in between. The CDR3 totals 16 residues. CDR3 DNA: TGTGCCAGCAGCTTCCGGGACACCTTGCGAGTGCGGGGCTACACCTTC. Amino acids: CASSFRDTLRVRGYTF. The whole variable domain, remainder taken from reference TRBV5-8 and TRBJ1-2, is EAGVTQSPTHLIKTRGQQATLRCSPISGHTSVYWYQQALGLGLQFLLWYDEGEERNRGNFPPRFSGRQFPNYSSELNVNALELEDSALYLCASSFRDTLRVRGYTFGSGTRLTVV.

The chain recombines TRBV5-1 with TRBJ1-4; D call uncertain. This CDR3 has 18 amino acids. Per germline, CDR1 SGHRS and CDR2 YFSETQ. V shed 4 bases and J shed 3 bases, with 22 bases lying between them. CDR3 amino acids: CASSPVQLLGPPNEKLFF. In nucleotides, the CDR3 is TGCGCCAGCAGCCCCGTACAGCTTCTTGGCCCCCCTAATGAAAAACTGTTTTTT.

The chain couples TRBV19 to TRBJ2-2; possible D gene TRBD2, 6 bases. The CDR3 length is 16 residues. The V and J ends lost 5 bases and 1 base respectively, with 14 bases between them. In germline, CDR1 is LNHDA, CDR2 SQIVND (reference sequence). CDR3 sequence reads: CASSWDSLWNTGELFF. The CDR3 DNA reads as TGTGCCAGTAGTTGGGACTCTCTCTGGAACACCGGGGAGCTGTTTTTT.

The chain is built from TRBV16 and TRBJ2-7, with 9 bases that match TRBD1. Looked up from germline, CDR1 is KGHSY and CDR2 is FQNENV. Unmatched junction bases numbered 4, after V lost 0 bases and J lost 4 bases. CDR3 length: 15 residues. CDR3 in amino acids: CASSQSAGQGYEQYF. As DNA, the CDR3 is TGTGCCAGCAGCCAATCAGCCGGACAGGGGTACGAGCAGTACTTC.

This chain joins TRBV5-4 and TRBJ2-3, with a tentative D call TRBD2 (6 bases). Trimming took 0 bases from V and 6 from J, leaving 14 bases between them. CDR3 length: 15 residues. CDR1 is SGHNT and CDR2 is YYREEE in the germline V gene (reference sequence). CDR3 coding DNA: TGTGCCAGCAGCTTGGTCGGGAGTACTTCGGATACGCAGTATTTT. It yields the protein CASSLVGSTSDTQYF.

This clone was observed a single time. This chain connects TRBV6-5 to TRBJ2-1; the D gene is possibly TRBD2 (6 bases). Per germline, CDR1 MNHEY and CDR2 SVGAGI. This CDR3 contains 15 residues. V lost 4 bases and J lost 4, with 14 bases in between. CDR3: CASSSRAGSYNEQFF. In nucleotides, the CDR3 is TGTGCCAGCAGTTCACGCGCGGGAAGTTACAATGAGCAGTTCTTC.

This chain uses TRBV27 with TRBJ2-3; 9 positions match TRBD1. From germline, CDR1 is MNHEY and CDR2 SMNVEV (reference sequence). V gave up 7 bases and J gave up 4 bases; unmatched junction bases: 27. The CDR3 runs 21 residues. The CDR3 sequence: CASTDQKGGDRDKVPSDTQYF. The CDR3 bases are TGTGCCAGCACCGACCAAAAAGGGGGGGACAGGGATAAAGTGCCCTCAGATACGCAGTATTTT.

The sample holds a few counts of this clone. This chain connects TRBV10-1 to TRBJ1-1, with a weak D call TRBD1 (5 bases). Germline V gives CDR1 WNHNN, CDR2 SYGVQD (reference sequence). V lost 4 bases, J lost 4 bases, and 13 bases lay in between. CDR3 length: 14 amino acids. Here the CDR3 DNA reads TGCGCCAGCAGTGGGCCCGGGGCCCGCACTGAAGCTTTCTTT. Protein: CASSGPGARTEAFF.

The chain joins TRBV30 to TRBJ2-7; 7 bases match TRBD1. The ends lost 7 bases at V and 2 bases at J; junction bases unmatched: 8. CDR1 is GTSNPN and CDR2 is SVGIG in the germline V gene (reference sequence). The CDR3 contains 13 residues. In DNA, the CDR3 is TGTGCCTCGGCAGGGGGACAGACCTACGAGCAGTACTTC. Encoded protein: CASAGGQTYEQYF.

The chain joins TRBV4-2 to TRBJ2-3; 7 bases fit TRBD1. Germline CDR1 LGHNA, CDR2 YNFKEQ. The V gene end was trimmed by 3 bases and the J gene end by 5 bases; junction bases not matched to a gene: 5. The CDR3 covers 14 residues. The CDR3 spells CASSHGTAEDTQYF. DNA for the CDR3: TGTGCCAGCAGCCACGGGACAGCGGAAGATACGCAGTATTTT.

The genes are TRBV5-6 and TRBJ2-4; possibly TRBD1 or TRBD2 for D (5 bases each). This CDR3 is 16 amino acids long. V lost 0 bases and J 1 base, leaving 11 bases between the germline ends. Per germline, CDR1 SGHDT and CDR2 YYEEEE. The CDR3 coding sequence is TGTGCCAGCAGCTTGGAGGTGGGACCGGCCAAAAACATTCAGTACTTC. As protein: CASSLEVGPAKNIQYF.

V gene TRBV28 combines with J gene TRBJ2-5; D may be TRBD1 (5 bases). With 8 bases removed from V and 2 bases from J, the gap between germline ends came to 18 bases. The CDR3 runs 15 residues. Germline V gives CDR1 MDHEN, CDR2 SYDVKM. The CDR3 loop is CASAPGQGYQETQYF. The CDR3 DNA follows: TGTGCCAGCGCCCCCGGCCAGGGTTATCAAGAGACCCAGTACTTC.

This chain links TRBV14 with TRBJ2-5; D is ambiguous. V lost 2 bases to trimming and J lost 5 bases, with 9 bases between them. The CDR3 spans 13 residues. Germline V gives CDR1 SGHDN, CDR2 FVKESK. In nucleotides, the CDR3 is TGTGCCAGCAGCCAAAATGTGGGTGAGACCCAGTACTTC. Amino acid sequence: CASSQNVGETQYF.

CDR3 loop: CASSEGSDANYGYTF. The CDR3 DNA is TGTGCCAGCAGTGAAGGGTCAGATGCTAACTATGGCTACACCTTC. The chain couples TRBV6-1 to TRBJ1-2, with D hard to call. Germline CDR1 MNHNS, CDR2 SASEGT. This CDR3 has 15 residues. The germline V and J ends were trimmed by 1 base and 0 bases, with 9 bases remaining between them.

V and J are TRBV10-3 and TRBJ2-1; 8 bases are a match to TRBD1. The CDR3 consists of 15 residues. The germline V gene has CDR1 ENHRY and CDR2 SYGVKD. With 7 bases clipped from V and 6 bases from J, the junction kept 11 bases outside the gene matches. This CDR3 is CAIIGTGGTVNEQFF. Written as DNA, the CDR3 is TGTGCCATCATCGGAACAGGGGGGACAGTCAATGAGCAGTTCTTC.

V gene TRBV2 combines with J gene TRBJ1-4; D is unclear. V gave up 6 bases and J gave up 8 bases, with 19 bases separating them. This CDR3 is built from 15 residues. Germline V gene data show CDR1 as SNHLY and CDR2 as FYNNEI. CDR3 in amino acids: CASSRMDSRVEKLFF. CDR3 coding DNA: TGTGCCAGCAGCCGAATGGACTCCCGGGTCGAAAAACTGTTTTTT.

The CDR3 sequence is CASSPPETLNEKLFF. The CDR3 nucleotides read TGTGCCAGCTCACCACCCGAGACACTGAATGAAAAACTGTTTTTT. The chain joins TRBV18 to TRBJ1-4, with D hard to call. Germline CDR1 reads KGHSH; CDR2 reads LQKENI. This CDR3 region has 15 residues. V was shortened by 0 bases and J by 5 bases, with 10 bases between the two germline ends.

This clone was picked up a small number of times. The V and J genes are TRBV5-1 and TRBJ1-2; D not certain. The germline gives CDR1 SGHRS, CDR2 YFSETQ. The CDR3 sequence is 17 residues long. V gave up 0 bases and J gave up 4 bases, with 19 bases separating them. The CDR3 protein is CASSLVGTSGSTYGYTF. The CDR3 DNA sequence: TGCGCCAGCAGCTTGGTGGGAACTTCTGGGTCTACCTATGGCTACACCTTC.

CDR3 nucleotide sequence: TGTGCCAGCAGCTCCCGACTAGCGGAGCACTCCTACGAGCAGTACTTC. It yields the protein CASSSRLAEHSYEQYF. V is TRBV13 and J is TRBJ2-7; 9 nucleotides align to TRBD2. Losses at the gene ends were 4 bases for V and 0 bases for J; bases not matched to a gene: 7. Germline values: CDR1 PRHDT, CDR2 FYEKMQ (reference sequence). The CDR3 has 16 amino acids.

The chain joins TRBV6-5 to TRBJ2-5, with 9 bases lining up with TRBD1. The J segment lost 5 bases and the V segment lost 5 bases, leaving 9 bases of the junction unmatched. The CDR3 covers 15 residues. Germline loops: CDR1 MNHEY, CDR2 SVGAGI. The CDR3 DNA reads TGTGCCAGCAGTAAAATCGGGACAGGGACCGAGACCCAGTACTTC. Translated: CASSKIGTGTETQYF.

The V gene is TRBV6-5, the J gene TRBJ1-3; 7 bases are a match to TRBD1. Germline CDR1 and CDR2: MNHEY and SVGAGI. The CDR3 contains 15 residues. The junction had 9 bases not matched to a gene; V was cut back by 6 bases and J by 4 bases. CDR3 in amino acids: CASSPGRGLGNTIYF. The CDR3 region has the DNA TGTGCCAGCAGCCCCGGCAGGGGGTTAGGAAACACCATATATTTT.

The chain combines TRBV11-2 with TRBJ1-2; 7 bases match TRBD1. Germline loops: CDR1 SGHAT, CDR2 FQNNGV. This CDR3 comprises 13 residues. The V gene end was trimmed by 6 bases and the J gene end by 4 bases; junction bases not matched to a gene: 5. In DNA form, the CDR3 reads TGTGCCAGCAGTCCACAGGGGAGCTATGGCTACACCTTC. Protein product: CASSPQGSYGYTF.

The CDR3 DNA reads as TGTGCCAGCTCACCGCTATCACTAGCGGGGGCCCGTGGGGTCAATGAGCAGTTCTTC. Protein sequence: CASSPLSLAGARGVNEQFF. The gene calls are TRBV18 and TRBJ2-1; 11 nucleotides line up with TRBD2. The J segment lost 6 bases and the V segment lost 3 bases, leaving 16 bases of the junction unmatched. The CDR3 totals 19 residues. Germline CDR1 reads KGHSH; CDR2 reads LQKENI. The variable domain in full, with the rest retrieved from reference TRBV18 and TRBJ2-1, is NAGVMQNPRHLVRRRGQEARLRCSPMKGHSHVYWYRQLPEEGLKFMVYLQKENIIDESGMPKERFSAEFPKEGPSILRIQQVVRGDSAAYFCASSPLSLAGARGVNEQFFGPGTRLTVL.

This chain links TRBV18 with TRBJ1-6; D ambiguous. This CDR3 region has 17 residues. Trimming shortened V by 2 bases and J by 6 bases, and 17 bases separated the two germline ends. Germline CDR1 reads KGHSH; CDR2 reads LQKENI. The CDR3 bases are TGTGCCAGCTCACCATTTCCAATTACATCAATTAATTCACCCCTCCACTTT. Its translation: CASSPFPITSINSPLHF.

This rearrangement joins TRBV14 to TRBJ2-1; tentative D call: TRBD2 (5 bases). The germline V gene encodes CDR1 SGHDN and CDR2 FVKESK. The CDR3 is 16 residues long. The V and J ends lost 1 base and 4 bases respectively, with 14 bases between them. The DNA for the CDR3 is TGTGCCAGCAGCCAAGTCGAGGGCGGATGGTACAATGAGCAGTTCTTC. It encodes CASSQVEGGWYNEQFF.

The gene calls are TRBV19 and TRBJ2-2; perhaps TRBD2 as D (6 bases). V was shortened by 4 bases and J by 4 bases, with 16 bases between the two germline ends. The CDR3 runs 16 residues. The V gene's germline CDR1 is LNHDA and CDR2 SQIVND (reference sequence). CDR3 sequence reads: CASSTGTPLFTGELFF. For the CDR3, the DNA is TGTGCCAGTAGTACCGGGACTCCACTATTCACCGGGGAGCTGTTTTTT.

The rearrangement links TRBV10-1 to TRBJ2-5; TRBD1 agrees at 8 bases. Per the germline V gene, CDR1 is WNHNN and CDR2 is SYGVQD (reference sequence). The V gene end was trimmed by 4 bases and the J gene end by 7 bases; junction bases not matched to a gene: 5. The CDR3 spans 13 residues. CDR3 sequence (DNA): TGCGCCAGCAGTGTGGACAGGGCAGGGACCCAGTACTTC. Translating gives CASSVDRAGTQYF.

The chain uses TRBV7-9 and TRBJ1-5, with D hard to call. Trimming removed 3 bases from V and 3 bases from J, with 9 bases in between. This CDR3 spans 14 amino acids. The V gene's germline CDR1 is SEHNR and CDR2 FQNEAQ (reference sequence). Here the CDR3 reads CASSLVGSNQPQHF. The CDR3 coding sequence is TGTGCCAGCAGCTTGGTTGGGTCCAATCAGCCCCAGCATTTT.

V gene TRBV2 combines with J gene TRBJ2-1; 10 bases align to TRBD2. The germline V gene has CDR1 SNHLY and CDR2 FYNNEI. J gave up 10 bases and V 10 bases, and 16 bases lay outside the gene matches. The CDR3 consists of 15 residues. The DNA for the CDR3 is TGTGCCACCACCCGAGGGGGGCTAGCGGGAGAAGAGCAGTTCTTC. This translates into CATTRGGLAGEEQFF.